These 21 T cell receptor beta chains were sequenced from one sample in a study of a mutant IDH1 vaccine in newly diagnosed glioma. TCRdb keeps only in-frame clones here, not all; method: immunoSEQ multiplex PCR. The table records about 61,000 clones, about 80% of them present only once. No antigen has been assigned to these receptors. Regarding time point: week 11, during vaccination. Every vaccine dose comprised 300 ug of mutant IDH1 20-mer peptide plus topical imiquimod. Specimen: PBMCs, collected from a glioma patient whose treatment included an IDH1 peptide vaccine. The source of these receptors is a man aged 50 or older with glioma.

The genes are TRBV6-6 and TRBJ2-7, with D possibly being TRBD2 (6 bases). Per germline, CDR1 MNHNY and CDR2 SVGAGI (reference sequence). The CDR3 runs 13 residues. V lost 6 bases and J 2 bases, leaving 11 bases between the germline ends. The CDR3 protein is CASRAREPYEQYF. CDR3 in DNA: TGTGCCAGCAGAGCGCGGGAACCCTACGAGCAGTACTTC.

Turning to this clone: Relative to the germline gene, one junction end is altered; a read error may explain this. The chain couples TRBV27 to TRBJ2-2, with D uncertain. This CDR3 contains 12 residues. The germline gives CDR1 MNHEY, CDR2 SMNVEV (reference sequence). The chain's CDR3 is CASSWNAGELFF. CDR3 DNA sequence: TGTGCCAGCAGTTGGAACGCCGGGGAGCTGTTTTTT.

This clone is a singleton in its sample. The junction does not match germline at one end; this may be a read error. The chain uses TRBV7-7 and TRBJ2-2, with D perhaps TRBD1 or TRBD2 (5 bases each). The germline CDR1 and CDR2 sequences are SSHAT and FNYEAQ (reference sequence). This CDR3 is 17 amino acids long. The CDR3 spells CASSLGAGATNTGELFF. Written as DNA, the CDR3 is TGTGCTAGCAGCTTAGGTGCCGGGGCGACGAACACCGGGGAGCTGTTTTTT.

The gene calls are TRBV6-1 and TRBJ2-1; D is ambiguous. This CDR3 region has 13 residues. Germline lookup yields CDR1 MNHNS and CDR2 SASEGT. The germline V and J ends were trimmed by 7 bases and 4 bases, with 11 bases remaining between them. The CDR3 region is CASMGSRYNEQFF. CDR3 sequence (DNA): TGTGCCAGCATGGGTAGCAGATACAATGAGCAGTTCTTC.

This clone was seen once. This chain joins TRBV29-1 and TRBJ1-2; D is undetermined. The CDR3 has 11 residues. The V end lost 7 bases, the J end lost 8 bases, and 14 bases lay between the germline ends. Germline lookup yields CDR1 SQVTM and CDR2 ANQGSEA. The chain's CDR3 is CSASGLGGYTF. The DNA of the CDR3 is TGCAGCGCCTCAGGCCTTGGGGGCTACACCTTC. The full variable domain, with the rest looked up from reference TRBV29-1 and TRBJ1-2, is SAVISQKPSRDICQRGTSLTIQCQVDSQVTMMFWYRQQPGQSLTLIATANQGSEATYESGFVIDKFPISRPNLTFSTLTVSNMSPEDSSIYLCSASGLGGYTFGSGTRLTVV.

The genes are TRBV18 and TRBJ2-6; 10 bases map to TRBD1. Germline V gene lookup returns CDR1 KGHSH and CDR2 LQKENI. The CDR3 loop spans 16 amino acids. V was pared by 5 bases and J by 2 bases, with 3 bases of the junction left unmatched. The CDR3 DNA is TGTGCCAGCTCAACCGGGACAGGGGCTGGGGCCAACGTCCTGACTTTC. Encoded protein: CASSTGTGAGANVLTF.

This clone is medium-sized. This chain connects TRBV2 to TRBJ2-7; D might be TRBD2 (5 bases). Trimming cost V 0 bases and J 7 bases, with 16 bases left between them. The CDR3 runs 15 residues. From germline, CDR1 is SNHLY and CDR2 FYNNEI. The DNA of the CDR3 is TGTGCCAGCAGTGAAGCGCTTCGCGGAACGGGGGAGCAGTACTTC. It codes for CASSEALRGTGEQYF. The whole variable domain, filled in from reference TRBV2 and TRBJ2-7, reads EPEVTQTPSHQVTQMGQEVILRCVPISNHLYFYWYRQILGQKVEFLVSFYNNEISEKSEIFDDQFSVERPDGSNFTLKIRSTKLEDSAMYFCASSEALRGTGEQYFGPGTRLTVT.

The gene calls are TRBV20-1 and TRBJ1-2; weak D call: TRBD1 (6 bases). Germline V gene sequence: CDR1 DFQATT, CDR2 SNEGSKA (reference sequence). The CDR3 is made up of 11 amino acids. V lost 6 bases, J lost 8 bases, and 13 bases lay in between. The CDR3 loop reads CSARGGRGYTF. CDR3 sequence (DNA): TGCAGTGCCCGCGGGGGCCGCGGCTACACCTTC.

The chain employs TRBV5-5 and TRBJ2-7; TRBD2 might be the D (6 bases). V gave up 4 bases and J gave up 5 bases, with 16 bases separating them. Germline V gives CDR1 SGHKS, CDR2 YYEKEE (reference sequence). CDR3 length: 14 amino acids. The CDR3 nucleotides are TGTGCCAGCAGCCCCCGGGCGGGGATGAACGAGCAGTACTTC. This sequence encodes CASSPRAGMNEQYF.

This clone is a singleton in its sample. This chain's CDR3 is CSVEDQEALNEKLFF. DNA for the CDR3: TGCAGCGTTGAAGATCAAGAGGCGCTTAATGAAAAACTGTTTTTT. This chain connects TRBV29-1 to TRBJ1-4; D ambiguous. V gave up 0 bases and J gave up 4 bases, with 12 bases separating them. CDR1 SQVTM and CDR2 ANQGSEA come from the germline V gene. The CDR3 is 15 residues long.

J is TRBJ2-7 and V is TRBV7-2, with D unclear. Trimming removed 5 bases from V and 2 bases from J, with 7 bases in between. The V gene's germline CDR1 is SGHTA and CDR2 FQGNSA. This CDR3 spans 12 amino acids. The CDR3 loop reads CASSPSAYEQYF. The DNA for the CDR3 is TGTGCCAGCAGCCCATCCGCCTACGAGCAGTACTTC.

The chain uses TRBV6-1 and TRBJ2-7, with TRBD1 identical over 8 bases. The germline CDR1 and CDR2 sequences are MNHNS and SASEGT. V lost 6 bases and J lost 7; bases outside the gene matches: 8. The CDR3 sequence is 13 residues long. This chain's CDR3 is CASSLGQGGEQYF. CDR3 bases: TGTGCCAGCAGCCTCGGACAGGGTGGTGAGCAGTACTTC.

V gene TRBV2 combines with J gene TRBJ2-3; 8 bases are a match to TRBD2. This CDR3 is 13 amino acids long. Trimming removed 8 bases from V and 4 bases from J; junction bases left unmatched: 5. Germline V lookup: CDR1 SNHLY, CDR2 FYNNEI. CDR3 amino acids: CASGGGFPDTQYF. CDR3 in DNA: TGTGCCAGCGGCGGGGGGTTCCCAGATACGCAGTATTTT.

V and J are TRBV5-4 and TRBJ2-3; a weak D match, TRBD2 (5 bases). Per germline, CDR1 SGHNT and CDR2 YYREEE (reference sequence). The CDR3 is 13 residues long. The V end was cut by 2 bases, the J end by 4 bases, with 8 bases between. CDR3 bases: TGTGCCAGCAGCTTATCTAGCTCAGATACGCAGTATTTT. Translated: CASSLSSSDTQYF.

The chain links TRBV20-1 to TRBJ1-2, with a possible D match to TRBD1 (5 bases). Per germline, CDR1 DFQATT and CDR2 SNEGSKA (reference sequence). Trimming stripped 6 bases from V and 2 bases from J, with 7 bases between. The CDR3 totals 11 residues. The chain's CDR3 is CSAGANYGYTF. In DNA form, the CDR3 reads TGCAGTGCAGGGGCCAACTATGGCTACACCTTC.

The CDR3 is CAWSVPWGRRYTF. The CDR3 nucleotides read TGTGCCTGGAGTGTACCTTGGGGGAGGCGCTACACCTTC. This rearrangement joins TRBV30 to TRBJ1-2, with TRBD1 as a possible D gene (5 bases). CDR1 GTSNPN and CDR2 SVGIG come from the germline V gene (reference sequence). Trimming left V 0 bases short and J 9 bases short, with 14 bases between. This CDR3 has 13 amino acids.

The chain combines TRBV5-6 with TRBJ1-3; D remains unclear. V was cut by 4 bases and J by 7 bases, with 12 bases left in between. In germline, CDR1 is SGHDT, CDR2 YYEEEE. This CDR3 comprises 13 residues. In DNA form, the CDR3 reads TGTGCCAGCAGCATGGCTAGTGGGAACACCATATATTTT. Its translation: CASSMASGNTIYF.

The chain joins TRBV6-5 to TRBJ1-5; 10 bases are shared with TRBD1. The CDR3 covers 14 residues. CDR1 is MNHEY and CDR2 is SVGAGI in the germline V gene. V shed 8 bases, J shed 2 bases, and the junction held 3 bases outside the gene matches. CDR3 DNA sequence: TGTGCCAGCCGAGGGACAGGGGGCAATCAGCCCCAGCATTTT. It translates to CASRGTGGNQPQHF.

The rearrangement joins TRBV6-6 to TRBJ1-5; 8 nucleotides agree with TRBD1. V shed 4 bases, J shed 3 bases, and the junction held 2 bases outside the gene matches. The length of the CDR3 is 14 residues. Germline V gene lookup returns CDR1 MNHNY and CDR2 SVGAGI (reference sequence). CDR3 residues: CASSSTGVNQPQHF. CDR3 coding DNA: TGTGCCAGCAGTTCGACAGGGGTCAATCAGCCCCAGCATTTT.

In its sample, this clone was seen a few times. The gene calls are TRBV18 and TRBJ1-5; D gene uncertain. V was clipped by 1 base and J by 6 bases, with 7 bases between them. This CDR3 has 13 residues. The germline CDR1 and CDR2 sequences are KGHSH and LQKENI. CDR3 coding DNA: TGTGCCAGCTCACCACGAGGTGGTCAGCCCCAGCATTTT. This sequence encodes CASSPRGGQPQHF.

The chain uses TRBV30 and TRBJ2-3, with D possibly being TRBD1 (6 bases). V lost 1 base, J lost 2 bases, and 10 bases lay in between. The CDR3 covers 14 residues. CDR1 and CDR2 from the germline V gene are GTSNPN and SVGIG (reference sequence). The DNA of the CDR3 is TGTGCCTGGAGTGGGGGGCCAGCCACAGATACGCAGTATTTT. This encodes CAWSGGPATDTQYF.